This T cell receptor beta chain was captured in a study of blood T cell repertoires in COVID-19. The wider study: Sites in the United States, Italy and Spain provided acute and convalescent COVID-19 samples. PBMCs, B-cell-depleted T cells, or T cells provided the cDNA or gDNA that made up the material.

Using immunoSEQ multiplex PCR, the repertoire was profiled, and TCRdb retains in-frame clones only, with some absent. The sample carries more than 150,000 clones, roughly 80% recorded once. Sequencing used peripheral blood. This clonotype was sampled from a man between 45 and 60 years old who had recovered from COVID-19.

In DNA form, the CDR3 reads TGTGCCAGCGGGGGCGGGGGGACAGGGTTTTTTCAGCCCCAGCATTTT. Protein: CASGGGGTGFFQPQHF. This chain connects TRBV28 to TRBJ1-5; 9 bases line up with TRBD1. This CDR3 comprises 16 residues. CDR1 and CDR2 (germline): MDHEN, SYDVKM. V gave up 8 bases and J gave up 6 bases; unmatched junction bases: 14.